The entry below describes one T cell receptor (beta chain). The sample is drawn from a study of blood T cell repertoires in COVID-19. In the study overall: In each case, the material was cDNA or gDNA derived from T cells, B-cell-depleted T cells, or PBMCs.

Per the original methods: For nucleated cells, counts were estimated from reference gene primer amplification. Profiled with immunoSEQ multiplex PCR; TCRdb holds only in-frame clones, not every one. V and J calls and clone size are given by that table; D and trimming were obtained from the DNA. The table lists 210,000 or so clones, 86% of them singletons, with roughly 2% in the top ten. The germline V gene has CDR1 SQVTM and CDR2 ANQGSEA. The CDR3 consists of 12 residues. Trimming removed 6 bases at V and 2 bases at J, with 10 bases between. This clonotype was obtained from a woman aged 45-65 years with acute or convalescent COVID-19. The V and J genes are TRBV29-1 and TRBJ2-5; the D gene is possibly TRBD1 (6 bases). The source material was peripheral blood. CDR3 bases: TGCAGCGTGACAGGCCTGCAAGAGACCCAGTACTTC. Translating it yields CSVTGLQETQYF.